The 14 T cell receptor beta chains given below trace back to one sample, sequenced in a study of T cell responses to AZD1222 COVID-19 vaccine. Clones were read by immunoSEQ multiplex PCR, and TCRdb kept only the in-frame ones, dropping some. The repertoire holds about 140,000 clones, with 88% as singletons. Sequencing used peripheral blood, obtained 28 days after the second AZD1222 dose. Source of these receptors: an adult who received the AZD1222 COVID-19 vaccine.

This clone appeared a single time. This chain uses TRBV7-2 with TRBJ2-1; the match to TRBD2 covers 12 bases. V shed 5 bases and J 4 bases; nucleotides not matched to a gene: 3. Germline V gene data show CDR1 as SGHTA and CDR2 as FQGNSA. The CDR3 totals 15 residues. DNA of the CDR3: TGTGCCAGCAGCCAAACTAGCGGGGGGTACAATGAGCAGTTCTTC. Translating gives CASSQTSGGYNEQFF.

The chain combines TRBV29-1 with TRBJ2-5, with 7 nucleotides matching TRBD1. Per germline, CDR1 SQVTM and CDR2 ANQGSEA. J lost 5 bases, V lost 5 bases, and 5 bases had no gene match. There are 12 residues in the CDR3. Here the CDR3 reads CSVRQQGETQYF. The CDR3 DNA reads as TGCAGCGTTCGTCAACAGGGGGAGACCCAGTACTTC.

The rearrangement uses TRBV5-4 and TRBJ2-2; 9 nucleotides line up with TRBD1. There are 15 residues in the CDR3. Germline lookup yields CDR1 SGHNT and CDR2 YYREEE (reference sequence). J lost 1 base, V lost 5 bases, and 3 bases had no gene match. The CDR3 bases are TGTGCCAGCAGGACGGGACAGGGGAACACCGGGGAGCTGTTTTTT. Residues: CASRTGQGNTGELFF.

Points on this clone: At one boundary the junction diverges from the germline segment, which might be a read error. The chain joins TRBV30 to TRBJ1-5; 7 nucleotides line up with TRBD1. Germline V gene sequence: CDR1 GTSNPN, CDR2 SVGIG (reference sequence). This CDR3 has 14 amino acids. The CDR3, as DNA: TGTGCCTGGAGTGTAGACAGGGCTAATCGGCCCCAGCATTTT. Its protein is CAWSVDRANRPQHF.

The chain is built from TRBV11-3 and TRBJ2-5; possibly TRBD1 for D (6 bases). The CDR3 is 15 amino acids. V was trimmed by 1 base and J by 1 base, leaving 10 bases between them. Per the germline V gene, CDR1 is SGHNT and CDR2 is YENEEA. The CDR3 loop is CASSLGGGAQETQYF. Here the CDR3 DNA reads TGTGCCAGCAGCTTAGGAGGGGGAGCCCAAGAGACCCAGTACTTC.

V and J are TRBV28 and TRBJ1-4, with no clear D. Trimming left V 2 bases short and J 1 base short, with 2 bases between. The length of the CDR3 is 13 residues. The germline V gene encodes CDR1 MDHEN and CDR2 SYDVKM. In nucleotides, the CDR3 is TGTGCCAGCAGTTTAGAAACTAATGAAAAACTGTTTTTT. It translates to CASSLETNEKLFF. The whole variable domain, remainder taken from reference TRBV28 and TRBJ1-4, is DVKVTQSSRYLVKRTGEKVFLECVQDMDHENMFWYRQDPGLGLRLIYFSYDVKMKEKGDIPEGYSVSREKKERFSLILESASTNQTSMYLCASSLETNEKLFFGSGTQLSVL.

This chain joins TRBV6-6 and TRBJ1-2; D is unclear. The CDR3 covers 15 residues. The germline CDR1 and CDR2 sequences are MNHNY and SVGAGI (reference sequence). Trimming took off 2 bases at V and 4 bases at J, with 14 bases between the two ends. The CDR3 DNA reads TGTGCCAGCAGTTACGTAGTCCCTCCCCCCTATGGCTACACCTTC. This codes for CASSYVVPPPYGYTF.

The chain employs TRBV5-1 and TRBJ2-2; unclear D gene. This CDR3 is built from 15 residues. With 2 bases removed from V and 4 bases from J, the gap between germline ends came to 12 bases. Germline V gene lookup returns CDR1 SGHRS and CDR2 YFSETQ. CDR3 in amino acids: CASSLSQLSTGELFF. CDR3 DNA: TGCGCCAGCAGCTTAAGCCAGCTTTCCACCGGGGAGCTGTTTTTT.

This chain's CDR3 is CASSGGNTEAFF. The DNA for the CDR3 is TGTGCCAGCAGCGGGGGTAACACTGAAGCTTTCTTT. The chain joins TRBV7-6 to TRBJ1-1, with D possibly TRBD1 on 5 matching bases. V lost 5 bases and J 2 bases, leaving 6 bases between the germline ends. Germline CDR1 SGHVS, CDR2 FNYEAQ. The CDR3 has 12 amino acids.

In nucleotides, the CDR3 is TGTGCCACCTGCCCAGGAGGGATCGGCACAGATACGCAGTATTTT. Its translation is CATCPGGIGTDTQYF. J is TRBJ2-3 and V is TRBV10-3, with D possibly matching TRBD2 (6 bases). V was shortened by 10 bases and J by 1 base, with 18 bases between the two germline ends. CDR3 length: 15 residues. CDR1 ENHRY and CDR2 SYGVKD come from the germline V gene.

The rearrangement uses TRBV4-3 and TRBJ2-2; D is unclear. The CDR3 consists of 14 residues. From germline, CDR1 is LGHNA and CDR2 YSLEER. With 0 bases removed from V and 5 bases from J, the gap between germline ends came to 7 bases. For the CDR3, the DNA is TGCGCCAGCAGCCAAGAGTTTCTAACCGGGGAGCTGTTTTTT. Its translation is CASSQEFLTGELFF.

The chain employs TRBV2 and TRBJ2-5, with 10 positions matching TRBD1. J lost 4 bases, V lost 11 bases, and 10 bases had no gene match. CDR3 length: 14 amino acids. From germline, CDR1 is SNHLY and CDR2 FYNNEI. CDR3 sequence: CAAPGTGDGETQYF. CDR3 in DNA: TGTGCCGCCCCCGGGACAGGGGATGGAGAGACCCAGTACTTC.

This chain uses TRBV7-2 with TRBJ2-1, with D possibly matching TRBD1 (5 bases). This CDR3 is built from 15 residues. Per germline, CDR1 SGHTA and CDR2 FQGNSA. The germline V and J ends were trimmed by 5 bases and 4 bases, with 15 bases remaining between them. The CDR3 DNA is TGTGCCAGCAGCACGACAGCCGCCACTTACAATGAGCAGTTCTTC. As protein: CASSTTAATYNEQFF.

This chain uses TRBV2 with TRBJ1-5; 9 bases are a match to TRBD1. The V gene's germline CDR1 is SNHLY and CDR2 FYNNEI. The trim removed 7 bases at V and 0 bases at J, leaving 7 bases unmatched. CDR3 size: 16 residues. In nucleotides, the CDR3 is TGTGCCAGCAAAGACAGGGGGGGTCTTAGCAATCAGCCCCAGCATTTT. This translates into CASKDRGGLSNQPQHF.